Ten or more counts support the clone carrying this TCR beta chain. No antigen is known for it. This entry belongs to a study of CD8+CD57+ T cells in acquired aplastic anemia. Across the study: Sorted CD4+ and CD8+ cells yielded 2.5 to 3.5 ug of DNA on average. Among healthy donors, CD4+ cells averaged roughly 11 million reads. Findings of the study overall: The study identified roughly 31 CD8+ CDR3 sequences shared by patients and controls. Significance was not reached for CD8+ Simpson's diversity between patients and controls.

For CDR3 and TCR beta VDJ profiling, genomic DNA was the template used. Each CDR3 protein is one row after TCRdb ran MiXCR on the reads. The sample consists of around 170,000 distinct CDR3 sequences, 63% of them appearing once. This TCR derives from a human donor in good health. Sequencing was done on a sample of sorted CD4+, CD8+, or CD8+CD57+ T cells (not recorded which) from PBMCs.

CDR3 coding DNA: TGTGCCAGCAGCGTAGGCGCGACGGGTCCCGGGGAGCTGTTTTTT. Residues: CASSVGATGPGELFF. The chain employs TRBV9 and TRBJ2-2; D remains ambiguous. V lost 0 bases and J 6 bases, leaving 12 bases between the germline ends. The CDR3 is made up of 15 amino acids. Germline V CDR1 and CDR2: SGDLS, YYNGEE.